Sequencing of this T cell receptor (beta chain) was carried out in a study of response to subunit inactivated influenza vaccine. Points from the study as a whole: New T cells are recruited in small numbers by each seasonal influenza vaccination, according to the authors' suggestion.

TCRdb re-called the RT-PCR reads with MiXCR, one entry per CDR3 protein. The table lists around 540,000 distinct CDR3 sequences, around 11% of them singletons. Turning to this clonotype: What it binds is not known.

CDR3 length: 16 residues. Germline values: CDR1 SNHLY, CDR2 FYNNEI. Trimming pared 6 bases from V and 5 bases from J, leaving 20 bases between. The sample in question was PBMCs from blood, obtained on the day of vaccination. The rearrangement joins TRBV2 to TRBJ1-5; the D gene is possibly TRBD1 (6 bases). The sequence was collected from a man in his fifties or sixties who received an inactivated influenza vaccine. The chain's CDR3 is CASSAMGDRSDQPQHF. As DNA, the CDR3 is TGTGCCAGCAGCGCAATGGGAGACAGGAGCGATCAGCCCCAGCATTTT.